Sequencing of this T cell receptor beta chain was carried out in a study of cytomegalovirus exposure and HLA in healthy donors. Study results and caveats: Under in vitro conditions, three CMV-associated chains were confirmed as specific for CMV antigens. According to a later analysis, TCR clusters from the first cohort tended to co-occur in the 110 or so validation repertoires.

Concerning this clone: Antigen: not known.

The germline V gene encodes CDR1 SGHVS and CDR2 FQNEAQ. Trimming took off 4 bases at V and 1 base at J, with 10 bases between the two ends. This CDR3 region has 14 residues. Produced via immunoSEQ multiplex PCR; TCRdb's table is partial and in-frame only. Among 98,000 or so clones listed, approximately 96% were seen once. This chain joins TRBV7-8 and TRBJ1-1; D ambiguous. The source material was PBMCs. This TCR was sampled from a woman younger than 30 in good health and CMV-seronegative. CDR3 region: CASSYSQANTEAFF. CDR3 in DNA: TGTGCCAGCAGCTACAGCCAGGCGAACACTGAAGCTTTCTTT.